This T cell receptor beta chain was identified during a study of blood T cell repertoires in COVID-19. TCRdb keeps only in-frame clones here, not all; method: immunoSEQ multiplex PCR. The sample carries under 200,000 clones, approximately 84% recorded once. V dropped 3 bases and J dropped 5 bases, with 27 bases sitting between them. CDR1 and CDR2 from the germline V gene are SGDLS and YYNGEE. The CDR3 is 19 amino acids. Sequenced: peripheral blood. The source of this sequence is a human donor with acute or convalescent COVID-19. The donor label of this sample is uncertain. This chain connects TRBV9 to TRBJ2-1, with D possibly TRBD2 on 6 matching bases. The CDR3 reads CASSGLGASVFTTNNEQFF. Here the CDR3 DNA reads TGTGCCAGCAGCGGCCTGGGAGCTAGCGTTTTCACTACCAACAATGAGCAGTTCTTC.